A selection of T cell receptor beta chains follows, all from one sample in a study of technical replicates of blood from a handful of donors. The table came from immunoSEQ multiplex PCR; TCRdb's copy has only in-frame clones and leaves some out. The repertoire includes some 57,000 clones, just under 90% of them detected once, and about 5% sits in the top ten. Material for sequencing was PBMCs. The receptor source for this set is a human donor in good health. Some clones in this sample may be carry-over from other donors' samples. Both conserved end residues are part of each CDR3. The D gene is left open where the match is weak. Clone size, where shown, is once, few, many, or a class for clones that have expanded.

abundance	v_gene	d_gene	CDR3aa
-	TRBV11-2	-	CASSTLRELSNEQFF
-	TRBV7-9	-	CASSFGLSPTDTQYF
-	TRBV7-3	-	CASSLSLVTDTQYF
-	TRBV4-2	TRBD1	CASSPESGTGTSGANVLTF
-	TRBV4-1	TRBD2	CASSQGSGSGTDTQYF
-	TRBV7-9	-	CASSDTGYSGTEAFF
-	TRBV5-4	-	CASSSVVGGRTGEQYF
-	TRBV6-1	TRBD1	CATTGVKGEKLFF
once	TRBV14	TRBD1	CASSPWTGGSYEQYF
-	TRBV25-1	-	CASREGRSGNTIYF
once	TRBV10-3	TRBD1	CAISSFGQGAEEQYF
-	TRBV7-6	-	CASSSTRTGELFF